The 24 T cell receptor beta chains below come from one sample, sequenced in a study of T cell changes during pregnancy in multiple sclerosis. The repertoire was sequenced with immunoSEQ multiplex PCR; TCRdb's copy has only in-frame clones and lacks some. This sample has about 70,000 clones, with 92% found just once. The material sequenced was peripheral blood, taken after pregnancy. Receptor source: a female donor with multiple sclerosis, enrolled in a pregnancy study.

The rearrangement joins TRBV2 to TRBJ1-5, with 7 bases aligning to TRBD1. CDR1 SNHLY and CDR2 FYNNEI come from the germline V gene. V shed 6 bases, J shed 3 bases, and the junction held 8 bases outside the gene matches. The CDR3 has 15 amino acids. CDR3: CASSNRGTDNQPQHF. The CDR3 DNA reads TGTGCCAGCAGCAACAGGGGAACGGACAATCAGCCCCAGCATTTT.

This clone is a singleton in its sample. In DNA, the CDR3 is TGCGCCAGCAGCCAAGATACTTCTACAGTTCACTATGGCTACACCTTC. Residues: CASSQDTSTVHYGYTF. J is TRBJ1-2 and V is TRBV4-1; no clear D. The CDR3 has 16 amino acids. Germline assignment: CDR1 MGHRA and CDR2 YSYEKL. Trimming took off 0 bases at V and 3 bases at J, with 14 bases between the two ends.

V and J are TRBV7-2 and TRBJ2-7; 8 bases line up with TRBD1. The V and J ends lost 3 bases and 2 bases, in that order; junction bases with no gene match: 3. Germline lookup yields CDR1 SGHTA and CDR2 FQGNSA. The CDR3 consists of 14 residues. CDR3 in amino acids: CASSFGRGPYEQYF. The CDR3 coding sequence is TGTGCCAGCAGCTTCGGCAGGGGGCCCTACGAGCAGTACTTC.

The J gene is TRBJ2-1, the V gene TRBV28; 11 nucleotides match TRBD1. V lost 7 bases and J lost 9; bases outside the gene matches: 11. Germline values: CDR1 MDHEN, CDR2 SYDVKM. CDR3 size: 15 residues. CDR3 residues: CASTPLDRGRIEQFF. CDR3 bases: TGTGCCAGCACTCCTCTGGACAGGGGGCGGATTGAGCAGTTCTTC.

This chain links TRBV7-9 with TRBJ1-1; 7 bases are a match to TRBD1. This CDR3 contains 16 residues. J was trimmed by 0 bases and V by 1 base; bases with no gene match: 5. The germline V gene has CDR1 SEHNR and CDR2 FQNEAQ (reference sequence). The CDR3 DNA reads TGTGCCAGCAGCTTAGGTGGGGGACAGATGAACACTGAAGCTTTCTTT. Translating it yields CASSLGGGQMNTEAFF. Full variable domain (rest looked up from reference TRBV7-9 and TRBJ1-1): DTGVSQNPRHKITKRGQNVTFRCDPISEHNRLYWYRQTLGQGPEFLTYFQNEAQLEKSRLLSDRFSAERPKGSFSTLEIQRTEQGDSAMYLCASSLGGGQMNTEAFFGQGTRLTVV.

The CDR3: CASSLAGVTYEQYF. In nucleotides, the CDR3 is TGTGCCAGCAGCTTAGCAGGGGTCACCTACGAGCAGTACTTC. The chain joins TRBV7-9 to TRBJ2-7; possible D gene TRBD1, 5 bases. Between the trimmed V and J ends, which lost 0 bases and 2 bases, there was a span of 8 bases. Germline V gene sequence: CDR1 SEHNR, CDR2 FQNEAQ (reference sequence). This CDR3 contains 14 residues.

This chain connects TRBV18 to TRBJ2-7, with a weak D call TRBD1 (9 bases). The CDR3 totals 15 residues. Trimming cost V 6 bases and J 4 bases, with 19 bases left between them. The germline gives CDR1 KGHSH, CDR2 LQKENI. The CDR3 loop is CASSREGQGVYEQYF. The CDR3 DNA reads TGTGCCAGCTCCCGGGAGGGACAGGGTGTGTACGAGCAGTACTTC.

This clone showed up many times. J is TRBJ1-2 and V is TRBV19, with 8 positions matching TRBD1. The J segment lost 4 bases and the V segment lost 5 bases, leaving 6 bases of the junction unmatched. This CDR3 contains 14 residues. Per the germline V gene, CDR1 is LNHDA and CDR2 is SQIVND (reference sequence). The CDR3 sequence: CASSPRTGPYGYTF. DNA of the CDR3: TGTGCCAGTAGTCCCCGGACAGGGCCCTATGGCTACACCTTC.

The chain joins TRBV9 to TRBJ2-2; 11 nucleotides match TRBD1. The germline gives CDR1 SGDLS, CDR2 YYNGEE. V shed 4 bases and J 5 bases; nucleotides not matched to a gene: 10. The CDR3 consists of 17 residues. In DNA, the CDR3 is TGTGCCAGCAGCCCAGAGGGACAGGGGGTGGGAACCGGGGAGCTGTTTTTT. Translating gives CASSPEGQGVGTGELFF.

V is TRBV7-6 and J is TRBJ2-6; 10 bases are a match to TRBD2. The ends lost 3 bases at V and 0 bases at J; junction bases unmatched: 2. Germline V gives CDR1 SGHVS, CDR2 FNYEAQ. The CDR3 sequence is 17 residues long. CDR3: CASSLTSGFSGANVLTF. In nucleotides, the CDR3 is TGTGCCAGCAGCTTGACTAGCGGGTTCTCTGGGGCCAACGTCCTGACTTTC.

The rearrangement joins TRBV7-9 to TRBJ1-4; the D gene is possibly TRBD1 (5 bases). The V end lost 0 bases, the J end lost 0 bases, and 11 bases lay between the germline ends. The CDR3 spans 17 residues. CDR1 SEHNR and CDR2 FQNEAQ come from the germline V gene (reference sequence). The CDR3 DNA reads TGTGCCAGCAGCTTAGCGGGACTTGCCCCAACTAATGAAAAACTGTTTTTT. Translation: CASSLAGLAPTNEKLFF.

The chain employs TRBV5-5 and TRBJ2-1; 8 bases line up with TRBD2. Germline V gene data show CDR1 as SGHKS and CDR2 as YYEKEE (reference sequence). The V and J ends lost 2 bases and 6 bases, in that order; junction bases with no gene match: 4. This CDR3 spans 14 amino acids. The chain's CDR3 is CASSFRTSSNEQFF. CDR3 in DNA: TGTGCCAGCAGCTTCCGGACTAGCAGCAATGAGCAGTTCTTC.

V gene TRBV6-5 combines with J gene TRBJ2-7; the match to TRBD1 covers 11 bases. V shed 6 bases, J shed 5 bases, and the junction held 6 bases outside the gene matches. Germline lookup yields CDR1 MNHEY and CDR2 SVGAGI. This CDR3 is built from 14 residues. The CDR3 protein is CASRPDRGLDEQYF. The CDR3, as DNA: TGTGCCAGCAGGCCGGACAGGGGGCTTGACGAGCAGTACTTC.

This chain connects TRBV28 to TRBJ2-3; maybe TRBD2 (6 bases). This CDR3 is 16 amino acids long. The ends were cut back, 8 bases at V and 2 bases at J, with 20 bases in the middle. Germline V lookup: CDR1 MDHEN, CDR2 SYDVKM. As DNA, the CDR3 is TGTGCCAGCGCTAGACTCGCGGGACTCTACACAGATACGCAGTATTTT. Translated, it gives CASARLAGLYTDTQYF.

The chain links TRBV29-1 to TRBJ2-7; 7 bases match TRBD1. The CDR3 is 12 amino acids. Trimming cost V 6 bases and J 5 bases; bases outside gene matches: 7. From germline, CDR1 is SQVTM and CDR2 ANQGSEA. CDR3 DNA: TGCAGCGTAATAACAGGGGTCGACGAGCAGTACTTC. It codes for CSVITGVDEQYF.

The rearrangement uses TRBV7-9 and TRBJ1-4, with no clear D. Germline V gene lookup returns CDR1 SEHNR and CDR2 FQNEAQ (reference sequence). V lost 0 bases to trimming and J lost 0 bases, with 8 bases between them. The length of the CDR3 is 16 residues. CDR3 region: CASSLAWRATNEKLFF. CDR3 nucleotides: TGTGCCAGCAGCTTAGCGTGGAGGGCAACTAATGAAAAACTGTTTTTT.

The rearrangement uses TRBV6-5 and TRBJ2-1; 12 nucleotides line up with TRBD2. The CDR3 runs 15 residues. With 6 bases clipped from V and 4 bases from J, the junction kept 4 bases outside the gene matches. CDR1 MNHEY and CDR2 SVGAGI come from the germline V gene. The chain's CDR3 is CASRTSGSRYNEQFF. As DNA, the CDR3 is TGTGCCAGCAGGACTAGCGGGAGTCGGTACAATGAGCAGTTCTTC.

The chain is built from TRBV5-1 and TRBJ1-1, with TRBD1 matching over 8 bases. V lost 4 bases to trimming and J lost 1 base; unmatched junction nucleotides: 3. This CDR3 is built from 14 residues. From germline, CDR1 is SGHRS and CDR2 YFSETQ. CDR3 nucleotides: TGCGCCAGCAGCGGCGACAGGGGGAACACTGAAGCTTTCTTT. Translation: CASSGDRGNTEAFF.

CDR3 in DNA: TGTGCCAGTCGGTATGGAGCCTCCGGCGAAAACATTCAGTACTTC. As protein: CASRYGASGENIQYF. The V gene is TRBV19, the J gene TRBJ2-4; D unresolved. The V and J ends lost 8 bases and 5 bases respectively, with 19 bases between them. The CDR3 contains 15 residues. Germline loops: CDR1 LNHDA, CDR2 SQIVND (reference sequence). Filled out from reference TRBV19 and TRBJ2-4, the complete variable domain reads DGGITQSPKYLFRKEGQNVTLSCEQNLNHDAMYWYRQDPGQGLRLIYYSQIVNDFQKGDIAEGYSVSREKKESFPLTVTSAQKNPTAFYLCASRYGASGENIQYFGAGTRLSVL.

This rearrangement joins TRBV27 to TRBJ2-7, with D possibly matching TRBD2 (6 bases). Germline V CDR1 and CDR2: MNHEY, SMNVEV (reference sequence). The CDR3 runs to 15 residues. V gave up 0 bases and J gave up 5 bases, with 14 bases separating them. CDR3 amino acids: CASSLSVGRKDEQYF. In DNA form, the CDR3 reads TGTGCCAGCAGTTTATCCGTCGGGAGAAAGGACGAGCAGTACTTC.

The rearrangement uses TRBV19 and TRBJ2-7; 8 positions agree with TRBD1. This CDR3 contains 16 residues. With 5 bases clipped from V and 5 bases from J, the junction kept 14 bases outside the gene matches. CDR1 is LNHDA and CDR2 is SQIVND in the germline V gene (reference sequence). DNA of the CDR3: TGTGCCAGTAGTGTAAAACCAGGACAGGGCAGGGACGAGCAGTACTTC. Amino acids: CASSVKPGQGRDEQYF.

The V call is TRBV18, the J call TRBJ2-6, with 7 bases aligning to TRBD1. CDR1 KGHSH and CDR2 LQKENI come from the germline V gene. This CDR3 comprises 18 residues. The V segment lost 6 bases and the J segment 0 bases; nucleotides outside the gene matches: 11. The CDR3 sequence: CASSSSRGPYSGANVLTF. The CDR3 DNA reads TGTGCCAGCTCCTCTTCTAGGGGGCCTTACTCTGGGGCCAACGTCCTGACTTTC.

The count of this clone is one. The chain recombines TRBV6-1 with TRBJ2-1, with 10 bases identical to TRBD2. V trimming: 3 bases; J trimming: 4 bases; junction bases outside the gene matches: 3. CDR1 MNHNS and CDR2 SASEGT come from the germline V gene. This CDR3 has 15 amino acids. The CDR3 DNA reads TGTGCCAGCAGTGATGGACTAGCGGAATACAATGAGCAGTTCTTC. Protein: CASSDGLAEYNEQFF.

The chain joins TRBV6-5 to TRBJ2-5; 7 bases line up with TRBD2. V was clipped by 1 base and J by 5 bases; unmatched bases: 10. Germline CDR1 is MNHEY and CDR2 is SVGAGI. The CDR3 has 16 amino acids. CDR3 sequence (DNA): TGTGCCAGCAGTTACTGGGGGGGGGTGGAAAGGGAGACCCAGTACTTC. This translates into CASSYWGGVERETQYF.